Below are 23 T cell receptor beta chains sequenced from a single sample in a study of CD4 T cells in relation to SARS-CoV-2 and coronaviruses (dated by TCRdb to the early 2020s). The library was made by the immunoSEQ multiplex PCR assay. As stored in TCRdb, this immuneACCESS dataset retains in-frame rearrangements with V and J assigned. A fraction of the clones does not appear; measured against another copy, unresolved V genes explain less than half of the discrepancy, and the remainder lacks a known reason. For this sample the table gives about 22,000 clones, of which 70% to 85% were detected only once. The ten largest clones add up to less than 20% of the sample. CD4+ T cells from unexposed donors were collected before the COVID-19 pandemic (2011-2018). After approximately 11 days of culture, CD4+ T cells were isolated with the EasySep CD4+ T cell isolation kit. What these receptors recognize is not known.

Input material: CD4+ T cells from PBMCs, cultured in vitro. The receptors originated from a human donor in good health.

In DNA form, the CDR3 reads TGTGCCAGCAGGACTAGTTCCTACAATGAGCAGTTCTTC. Its translation is CASRTSSYNEQFF. V gene TRBV7-2 combines with J gene TRBJ2-1; D might be TRBD2 (6 bases). The length of the CDR3 is 13 residues. The V gene's germline CDR1 is SGHTA and CDR2 FQGNSA. The germline V and J ends were trimmed by 6 bases and 1 base, with 7 bases remaining between them.

This chain uses TRBV7-2 with TRBJ1-2; no firm D call. This CDR3 has 14 residues. V was shortened by 1 base and J by 8 bases, with 14 bases between the two germline ends. CDR1 is SGHTA and CDR2 is FQGNSA in the germline V gene. The CDR3, as DNA: TGTGCCAGCAGCTTAGGGCAGCTGAGAGAAGGCTACACCTTC. Residues: CASSLGQLREGYTF.

The chain is built from TRBV2 and TRBJ1-1; D uncertain. The CDR3 spans 14 residues. Germline assignment: CDR1 SNHLY and CDR2 FYNNEI. With 7 bases removed from V and 1 base from J, the gap between germline ends came to 13 bases. Here the CDR3 DNA reads TGTGCCAGCAAACTCTACAGCTCGAACACTGAAGCTTTCTTT. Protein product: CASKLYSSNTEAFF.

The J gene is TRBJ2-3, the V gene TRBV6-5; TRBD2 matches at 8 bases. This CDR3 has 15 residues. Germline CDR1 MNHEY, CDR2 SVGAGI. The V segment lost 6 bases and the J segment 5 bases; nucleotides outside the gene matches: 10. The CDR3 here is CASRAGDYSQDTQYF. For the CDR3, the DNA is TGTGCCAGCAGAGCGGGAGATTATTCCCAAGATACGCAGTATTTT.

The chain couples TRBV29-1 to TRBJ1-2; D is unresolved. The V and J ends lost 2 bases and 4 bases respectively, with 8 bases between them. The germline gives CDR1 SQVTM, CDR2 ANQGSEA. The length of the CDR3 is 12 residues. This CDR3 is CSVEHGGYGYTF. CDR3 coding DNA: TGCAGCGTTGAACATGGTGGCTATGGCTACACCTTC.

J is TRBJ2-5 and V is TRBV3-1 (or the pseudogene TRBV3-2); D unresolved. Trimming stripped 1 base from V and 5 bases from J, with 8 bases between. The CDR3 covers 13 residues. Germline assignment: CDR1 LGHDT and CDR2 YNNKEL (reference sequence). The CDR3, as DNA: TGTGCCAGCAGCCAAGCTATCAGGGAGACCCAGTACTTC. This codes for CASSQAIRETQYF.

V gene TRBV5-4 combines with J gene TRBJ2-5; weak D call: TRBD2 (6 bases). Germline V gene lookup returns CDR1 SGHNT and CDR2 YYREEE (reference sequence). The CDR3 spans 15 residues. V lost 3 bases and J 7 bases, leaving 19 bases between the germline ends. The CDR3 protein is CASSSKTSGAVTQYF. CDR3 nucleotide sequence: TGTGCCAGCAGCTCAAAGACTAGTGGTGCTGTGACCCAGTACTTC. The complete variable domain, with remaining parts taken from reference TRBV5-4 and TRBJ2-5, reads ETGVTQSPTHLIKTRGQQVTLRCSSQSGHNTVSWYQQALGQGPQFIFQYYREEENGRGNFPPRFSGLQFPNYSSELNVNALELDDSALYLCASSSKTSGAVTQYFGPGTRLLVL.

This clone was found a few times. The chain links TRBV11-2 to TRBJ2-1; weak D call: TRBD1 (6 bases). Germline V lookup: CDR1 SGHAT, CDR2 FQNNGV. This CDR3 is built from 13 residues. Trimming stripped 5 bases from V and 14 bases from J, with 19 bases between. In DNA form, the CDR3 reads TGTGCCAGCAGCCGGACCTCAGGGGCGAGGGAGTTCTTC. It encodes CASSRTSGAREFF.

J is TRBJ2-7 and V is TRBV9; 13 bases align to TRBD2. J lost 4 bases, V lost 2 bases, and 3 bases had no gene match. The germline V gene has CDR1 SGDLS and CDR2 YYNGEE. CDR3 length: 15 residues. CDR3 coding DNA: TGTGCCAGCAGCGTCGGACTAGCGGGAGCTTACGAGCAGTACTTC. Translating gives CASSVGLAGAYEQYF.

The V gene is TRBV12-5, the J gene TRBJ2-6, with 9 bases identical to TRBD1. This CDR3 spans 18 amino acids. Trimming took 0 bases from V and 1 from J; bases not matched to a gene: 4. The germline V gene encodes CDR1 LGHNT and CDR2 FRNRAP. The CDR3: CASGLVRDRVSGANVLTF. The CDR3 DNA follows: TGTGCTAGTGGTTTGGTACGGGACAGGGTTTCTGGGGCCAACGTCCTGACTTTC.

Only one count was recorded for this clone. This rearrangement joins TRBV4-3 to TRBJ1-3; no clear D. CDR3 length: 15 residues. Germline CDR1 and CDR2: LGHNA and YSLEER. The ends were cut back, 0 bases at V and 4 bases at J, with 10 bases in the middle. In nucleotides, the CDR3 is TGCGCCAGCAGCCAAGATACGGGGTCCGGAAACACCATATATTTT. It codes for CASSQDTGSGNTIYF.

This chain uses TRBV11-3 with TRBJ2-3, with 11 bases lining up with TRBD2. This CDR3 has 15 residues. V lost 5 bases and J lost 5; bases outside the gene matches: 6. Per germline, CDR1 SGHNT and CDR2 YENEEA. The CDR3 bases are TGTGCCAGCAGCCGGGGACTAGCGGCCGGAGATACGCAGTATTTT. Translating gives CASSRGLAAGDTQYF.

The chain couples TRBV5-1 to TRBJ1-1; 10 bases agree with TRBD1. V gave up 4 bases and J gave up 0 bases; unmatched junction bases: 6. The CDR3 length is 16 residues. CDR1 is SGHRS and CDR2 is YFSETQ in the germline V gene. The CDR3 here is CASSRGTGELNTEAFF. CDR3 in DNA: TGCGCCAGCAGCCGGGGGACAGGGGAATTGAACACTGAAGCTTTCTTT.

The chain employs TRBV7-7 and TRBJ2-1, with 7 positions matching TRBD1. The CDR3 loop spans 16 amino acids. CDR1 is SSHAT, CDR2 FNYEAQ, per germline (reference sequence). The trim removed 4 bases at V and 9 bases at J, leaving 15 bases unmatched. The CDR3 DNA is TGTGCCAGCAGCTCCACCCCCCTGACAGGGAAGATTGAGCAGTTCTTC. Protein: CASSSTPLTGKIEQFF.

The chain has TRBV6-5 and TRBJ1-2; TRBD1 matches at 10 bases. V lost 7 bases, J lost 3 bases, and 8 bases stayed unmatched. This CDR3 has 15 amino acids. The germline gives CDR1 MNHEY, CDR2 SVGAGI. The CDR3 reads CASNSGTGDYYGYTF. In DNA, the CDR3 is TGTGCCAGCAACTCCGGGACAGGGGACTACTATGGCTACACCTTC.

The chain uses TRBV28 and TRBJ2-2; 14 positions match TRBD2. In germline, CDR1 is MDHEN, CDR2 SYDVKM. This CDR3 has 17 amino acids. J gave up 8 bases and V 4 bases, and 9 bases lay outside the gene matches. CDR3 sequence (DNA): TGTGCCAGCAGTTCCCTGGGACTAGCGGGGGTCGTGGGGGAGCTGTTTTTT. Its translation is CASSSLGLAGVVGELFF.

This sequence joins TRBV7-2 and TRBJ2-5, with 7 bases matching TRBD1. Germline V gene data show CDR1 as SGHTA and CDR2 as FQGNSA. The CDR3 covers 12 residues. After removal of 4 bases from V and 9 bases from J, the junction contained 5 bases not matched to a gene. CDR3 sequence (DNA): TGTGCCAGCAGCTCAGTCGACAGGGCCCAGTACTTC. Protein product: CASSSVDRAQYF.

The chain joins TRBV11-3 to TRBJ2-1, with D perhaps TRBD2 (7 bases). The V gene's germline CDR1 is SGHNT and CDR2 YENEEA. V lost 0 bases, J lost 2 bases, and 11 bases lay in between. The CDR3 runs to 16 residues. The CDR3 loop reads CASSLDGGGTYNEQFF. CDR3 in DNA: TGTGCCAGCAGCTTAGACGGCGGGGGCACCTACAATGAGCAGTTCTTC.

The V and J genes are TRBV19 and TRBJ1-5; D not resolved. In germline, CDR1 is LNHDA, CDR2 SQIVND (reference sequence). CDR3 length: 15 residues. Trimming stripped 8 bases from V and 4 bases from J, with 18 bases between. CDR3 sequence (DNA): TGTGCCAGTTCGGACTGGGAAGGGATGAATCAGCCCCAGCATTTT. Protein sequence: CASSDWEGMNQPQHF.

The gene calls are TRBV6-5 and TRBJ2-1, with 8 bases identical to TRBD2. The CDR3 runs 11 residues. CDR1 is MNHEY and CDR2 is SVGAGI in the germline V gene. The junction had 2 bases not matched to a gene; V was cut back by 6 bases and J by 10 bases. The CDR3 DNA follows: TGTGCCAGCAGCCGACTAGCGGAGCAGTTCTTC. Translating gives CASSRLAEQFF.

The chain recombines TRBV6-2 or TRBV6-3 with TRBJ2-5; TRBD1 agrees at 7 bases. Trimming cost V 2 bases and J 0 bases; bases outside gene matches: 3. The CDR3 sequence is 15 residues long. Germline V gene sequence: CDR1 MNHEY, CDR2 SVGEGT. CDR3 sequence (DNA): TGTGCCAGCAGTTACGGGGGACAGTACCAAGAGACCCAGTACTTC. It yields the protein CASSYGGQYQETQYF.

The chain employs TRBV7-2 and TRBJ1-3; D uncertain. V lost 0 bases and J lost 1, with 4 bases in between. Germline lookup yields CDR1 SGHTA and CDR2 FQGNSA. The CDR3 contains 14 residues. The CDR3 region is CASSLAGSGNTIYF. The CDR3 nucleotides are TGTGCCAGCAGCTTAGCCGGGTCTGGAAACACCATATATTTT. Combining the CDR3 with reference TRBV7-2 and TRBJ1-3 gives the whole variable domain GAGVSQSPSNKVTEKGKDVELRCDPISGHTALYWYRQSLGQGLEFLIYFQGNSAPDKSGLPSDRFSAERTGGSVSTLTIQRTQQEDSAVYLCASSLAGSGNTIYFGEGSWLTVV.

This chain links TRBV20-1 with TRBJ2-7, with 9 nucleotides matching TRBD2. Germline V gene sequence: CDR1 DFQATT, CDR2 SNEGSKA (reference sequence). The CDR3 runs 16 residues. V lost 3 bases to trimming and J lost 4 bases; unmatched junction nucleotides: 13. Here the CDR3 reads CSASLLAGMTRYEQYF. The CDR3 coding sequence is TGCAGTGCTAGTTTGCTAGCGGGGATGACCCGGTACGAGCAGTACTTC.